This T cell receptor (beta chain) appears in the sequencing data of a study of cytomegalovirus exposure and HLA in healthy donors. General study points: The classifier was said to identify cytomegalovirus status with high specificity and sensitivity. Donors were assumed by presence/absence analyses to have roughly uniform sequencing depth.

To note about this clone: Its antigen is still unknown. This sample also contains other DNA sequences that code for the same CDR3.

CDR3 length equals 16 residues. The junction had 5 bases not matched to a gene; V was cut back by 4 bases and J by 1 base. Germline V lookup: CDR1 SGHRS, CDR2 YFSETQ. The PCR contained 60 Vbeta and 13 Jbeta primers. Some clones are missing from TCRdb's copy, which holds only in-frame ones; the method was immunoSEQ multiplex PCR. The sample carries 100,000 to 150,000 clones, approximately 75% recorded once. The receptor comes from a man aged 25-45 years in good health and CMV-seronegative. Sequenced material: PBMCs. The chain employs TRBV5-1 and TRBJ1-1, with TRBD1 matching 12 bases. CDR3 protein: CASSQEGQGANTEAFF. DNA for the CDR3: TGCGCCAGCAGCCAGGAGGGACAGGGGGCGAACACTGAAGCTTTCTTT.